This T cell receptor (beta chain) is drawn from a study of cytomegalovirus exposure and HLA in healthy donors. General study results and limits: A later analysis reported that several of the most significant clusters appeared to be linked to common viral pathogens, among them Epstein-Barr virus. Follow-up analysis later connected one missense variant in DCLRE1C with trimming of TCR beta V- and J-genes. A later analysis associated some 18,000 TCR beta sequences with HLA alleles at a 0.05 false discovery rate.

CDR3 length equals 12 residues. Germline-derived CDR1 and CDR2 are LNHDA and SQIVND (reference sequence). The V gene lost 3 bases and the J gene lost 4 bases, with 5 bases spanning the gap. PCR used 60 Vbeta primers and 13 Jbeta primers. Clones were read by immunoSEQ multiplex PCR, and TCRdb kept only the in-frame ones, dropping some. The table shows about 91,000 clones, with approximately 90% occurring only once. A remark on this clone: Its antigen is as yet unknown.

This chain uses TRBV19 with TRBJ2-3; no firm D call. Sequencing was performed on PBMCs. This TCR derives from a man aged 18 to 29 in good health and CMV-seronegative. Here the CDR3 DNA reads TGTGCCAGTAGTATGGCCTCAGATACGCAGTATTTT. Residues: CASSMASDTQYF.